Below, 24 T cell receptor beta chains from the same sample are listed, as sequenced in a study of T cell changes during pregnancy in multiple sclerosis. Assay used: immunoSEQ multiplex PCR; TCRdb lists only in-frame clones, some missing. The sample includes under 70,000 clones, roughly nine tenths seen only once; the top ten take over 2%. The sample was peripheral blood, taken in the third trimester of pregnancy. These receptors all come from a female donor in good health, enrolled as a control in a pregnancy study.

V usage is TRBV5-1 and J usage is TRBJ2-2, with 9 positions matching TRBD2. The J segment lost 0 bases and the V segment lost 1 base, leaving 1 base of the junction unmatched. The CDR3 runs 16 residues. Looked up from germline, CDR1 is SGHRS and CDR2 is YFSETQ. CDR3 bases: TGCGCCAGCAGCTTGTTAGCGGGAGCGAACACCGGGGAGCTGTTTTTT. Translating it yields CASSLLAGANTGELFF.

This chain joins TRBV6-1 and TRBJ2-2; possibly TRBD1 for D (5 bases). The germline V gene has CDR1 MNHNS and CDR2 SASEGT. CDR3 length: 14 amino acids. V dropped 7 bases and J dropped 3 bases, with 12 bases sitting between them. The CDR3 DNA is TGTGCCAGCACCCTTAAAGGGGACACCGGGGAGCTGTTTTTT. Its protein product is CASTLKGDTGELFF.

The chain carries TRBV27 and TRBJ2-5; 9 bases are shared with TRBD1. Germline CDR1 MNHEY, CDR2 SMNVEV (reference sequence). V lost 3 bases and J lost 4; bases outside the gene matches: 12. This CDR3 comprises 17 residues. Here the CDR3 DNA reads TGTGCCAGCAGTTTTAGTTTCCGGACAGGGGTAGGAGAGACCCAGTACTTC. Translated: CASSFSFRTGVGETQYF.

The V gene is TRBV5-4, the J gene TRBJ2-7; D not resolved. Per the germline V gene, CDR1 is SGHNT and CDR2 is YYREEE (reference sequence). This CDR3 spans 14 amino acids. V gave up 2 bases and J gave up 2 bases, with 11 bases separating them. For the CDR3, the DNA is TGTGCCAGCAGCTTTGCGGTCAACCCCTACGAGCAGTACTTC. It codes for CASSFAVNPYEQYF.

J is TRBJ2-7 and V is TRBV5-6; D is possibly TRBD1 (5 bases). This CDR3 has 12 residues. CDR1 SGHDT and CDR2 YYEEEE come from the germline V gene. Trimming removed 4 bases from V and 4 bases from J, with 9 bases in between. The CDR3 loop is CASSTDSYEQYF. CDR3 DNA: TGTGCCAGCAGCACCGACAGTTACGAGCAGTACTTC.

The chain joins TRBV27 to TRBJ1-5; 10 bases match TRBD1. The CDR3 consists of 15 residues. Trimming removed 0 bases from V and 4 bases from J; junction bases left unmatched: 0. CDR1 MNHEY and CDR2 SMNVEV come from the germline V gene (reference sequence). CDR3 sequence (DNA): TGTGCCAGCAGTTTATCGGGACAGGGGAATCAGCCCCAGCATTTT. This gives the protein CASSLSGQGNQPQHF.

CDR3: CASRAPSAGGFGEQYF. CDR3 coding DNA: TGTGCCAGCAGAGCACCTTCGGCGGGAGGGTTTGGAGAGCAGTACTTC. The chain joins TRBV28 to TRBJ2-7; TRBD2 aligns across 9 bases. The junction had 16 bases not matched to a gene; V was cut back by 6 bases and J by 7 bases. Germline-derived CDR1 and CDR2 are MDHEN and SYDVKM. The CDR3 has 16 residues.

The rearrangement links TRBV6-6 to TRBJ2-7; 11 bases are shared with TRBD1. The CDR3 extends over 15 amino acids. The V gene end was trimmed by 7 bases and the J gene end by 4 bases; junction bases not matched to a gene: 9. CDR1 is MNHNY, CDR2 SVGAGI, per germline (reference sequence). This chain's CDR3 is CASIGTGGTVYEQYF. The CDR3, as DNA: TGTGCCAGCATTGGGACAGGGGGGACAGTGTACGAGCAGTACTTC.

The chain links TRBV19 to TRBJ2-1; the match to TRBD2 covers 11 bases. Per the germline V gene, CDR1 is LNHDA and CDR2 is SQIVND (reference sequence). J gave up 10 bases and V 5 bases, and 4 bases lay outside the gene matches. This CDR3 has 13 amino acids. The CDR3 sequence: CASSLGLAEEQFF. As DNA, the CDR3 is TGTGCCAGTAGTTTGGGACTAGCGGAAGAGCAGTTCTTC.

The rearrangement uses TRBV18 and TRBJ2-3, with D tentatively TRBD2 (5 bases). V lost 4 bases, J lost 5 bases, and 7 bases lay in between. CDR3 length: 12 amino acids. CDR1 and CDR2 from the germline V gene are KGHSH and LQKENI. CDR3 DNA: TGTGCCAGCTCACAGGGAGAAGATACGCAGTATTTT. This encodes CASSQGEDTQYF.

This chain joins TRBV11-2 and TRBJ2-7; 8 nucleotides agree with TRBD2. The CDR3 is made up of 15 amino acids. Germline V gene sequence: CDR1 SGHAT, CDR2 FQNNGV. Trimming removed 5 bases from V and 0 bases from J; junction bases left unmatched: 6. The CDR3 DNA sequence: TGTGCCAGCAGCCTCGGGGGGGCGCTCTCCTACGAGCAGTACTTC. Protein sequence: CASSLGGALSYEQYF.

This chain joins TRBV28 and TRBJ2-2, with unresolved D. V lost 2 bases and J 0 bases, leaving 7 bases between the germline ends. CDR1 is MDHEN, CDR2 SYDVKM, per germline. The CDR3 is 15 amino acids. The DNA for the CDR3 is TGTGCCAGCAGTTTAGGGCTCTCGAACACCGGGGAGCTGTTTTTT. Translated, it gives CASSLGLSNTGELFF.

The chain carries TRBV19 and TRBJ1-4; 8 bases match TRBD1. The V gene end was trimmed by 4 bases and the J gene end by 4 bases; junction bases not matched to a gene: 5. The CDR3 length is 15 residues. Germline CDR1 is LNHDA and CDR2 is SQIVND (reference sequence). Here the CDR3 DNA reads TGTGCCAGTAGTAATCCAGGACAGGGTAATGAAAAACTGTTTTTT. It is translated as CASSNPGQGNEKLFF.

This rearrangement joins TRBV27 to TRBJ1-1; 9 positions agree with TRBD1. This CDR3 is built from 14 residues. Trimming took 7 bases from V and 2 from J; bases not matched to a gene: 5. Germline V gene sequence: CDR1 MNHEY, CDR2 SMNVEV (reference sequence). CDR3 sequence: CASIPGQGNTEAFF. CDR3 DNA: TGTGCCAGCATTCCGGGACAGGGAAACACTGAAGCTTTCTTT.

The chain carries TRBV7-6 and TRBJ1-2; tentative D call: TRBD1 (5 bases). Germline V gene lookup returns CDR1 SGHVS and CDR2 FNYEAQ. V was pared by 5 bases and J by 7 bases, with 14 bases between. This CDR3 spans 13 amino acids. The CDR3 region is CASSSAQGGGYTF. Written as DNA, the CDR3 is TGTGCCAGCAGCAGCGCTCAGGGAGGTGGCTACACCTTC.

V gene TRBV5-1 combines with J gene TRBJ1-1, with 7 bases fitting TRBD1. J was trimmed by 3 bases and V by 5 bases; bases with no gene match: 4. CDR3 size: 13 residues. The germline V gene has CDR1 SGHRS and CDR2 YFSETQ. The CDR3 protein is CASRTTGDTEAFF. In nucleotides, the CDR3 is TGCGCCAGCAGGACTACAGGGGACACTGAAGCTTTCTTT.

This chain joins TRBV30 and TRBJ2-7; TRBD2 matches at 8 bases. The V segment lost 5 bases and the J segment 3 bases; nucleotides outside the gene matches: 6. Germline CDR1 is GTSNPN and CDR2 is SVGIG (reference sequence). This CDR3 has 13 amino acids. This chain's CDR3 is CAWDSGVVYEQYF. DNA for the CDR3: TGTGCCTGGGATAGCGGGGTAGTCTACGAGCAGTACTTC.

This chain uses TRBV5-1 with TRBJ1-1; D is perhaps TRBD1 (5 bases). CDR1 and CDR2 (germline): SGHRS, YFSETQ. The CDR3 loop spans 16 amino acids. Trimming cost V 4 bases and J 0 bases, with 16 bases left between them. CDR3 residues: CASSGGTGSMNTEAFF. In DNA, the CDR3 is TGCGCCAGCAGCGGCGGGACGGGTTCTATGAACACTGAAGCTTTCTTT.

CDR3 sequence (DNA): TGTGCCTGGAGTGTACGCGGTTATAGCAATCAGCCCCAGCATTTT. Protein product: CAWSVRGYSNQPQHF. The rearrangement links TRBV30 to TRBJ1-5; D not certain. The V and J ends lost 0 bases and 0 bases respectively, with 9 bases between them. Germline CDR1 GTSNPN, CDR2 SVGIG (reference sequence). The CDR3 runs to 15 residues.

This sequence joins TRBV27 and TRBJ2-3; D might be TRBD2 (5 bases). Trimming stripped 6 bases from V and 10 bases from J, with 17 bases between. Germline-derived CDR1 and CDR2 are MNHEY and SMNVEV (reference sequence). The CDR3 is made up of 13 amino acids. The CDR3 loop reads CASSPRRTLPQYF. CDR3 DNA: TGTGCCAGCAGCCCCCGGCGGACTCTTCCGCAGTATTTT.

The V gene is TRBV5-6, the J gene TRBJ2-4; the match to TRBD1 covers 7 bases. Germline loops: CDR1 SGHDT, CDR2 YYEEEE. The CDR3 extends over 14 amino acids. Unmatched junction bases numbered 8, after V lost 4 bases and J lost 7 bases. The CDR3 sequence: CASSLRDRGNIQYF. The DNA for the CDR3 is TGTGCCAGCAGCCTCCGGGACAGAGGGAACATTCAGTACTTC.

The rearrangement uses TRBV7-6 and TRBJ2-1; D is undetermined. CDR1 is SGHVS, CDR2 FNYEAQ, per germline. Trimming removed 4 bases at V and 4 bases at J, with 8 bases between. The CDR3 has 13 amino acids. The CDR3, as DNA: TGTGCCAGCAGCTCAGCCAATTACAATGAGCAGTTCTTC. This translates into CASSSANYNEQFF. Supplemented by reference TRBV7-6 and TRBJ2-1, the full variable domain reads GAGVSQSPRYKVTKRGQDVALRCDPISGHVSLYWYRQALGQGPEFLTYFNYEAQQDKSGLPNDRFSAERPEGSISTLTIQRTEQRDSAMYRCASSSANYNEQFFGPGTRLTVL.

The CDR3 here is CSVEAPGQYYGYTF. Written as DNA, the CDR3 is TGCAGCGTTGAAGCCCCGGGACAGTACTATGGCTACACCTTC. The rearrangement uses TRBV29-1 and TRBJ1-2, with 7 bases fitting TRBD1. The CDR3 extends over 14 amino acids. Germline V gives CDR1 SQVTM, CDR2 ANQGSEA. V dropped 1 base and J dropped 3; count of bases not matched to a gene: 5.

The rearrangement joins TRBV25-1 to TRBJ2-5, with D possibly matching TRBD1 (6 bases). The V gene lost 4 bases and the J gene lost 2 bases, with 8 bases spanning the gap. In germline, CDR1 is MGHDK, CDR2 SYGVNS. The CDR3 has 13 amino acids. The CDR3 DNA reads TGTGCCAGCAGTGGAACAGGGCAAGAGACCCAGTACTTC. Translation: CASSGTGQETQYF.